This TCR beta chain originates from a study of blood T cell repertoires in COVID-19. Background on the study: Samples came from the United States, Italy and Spain, spanning acute and convalescent COVID-19.

The CDR3 sequence is 17 residues long. Germline CDR1 reads MNHEY; CDR2 reads SVGEGT. V was clipped by 1 base and J by 4 bases, with 17 bases between them. As handled by the study authors: Counts of nucleated cells, estimated from reference gene primer amplification, were obtained. Some clones are missing from TCRdb's copy, which holds only in-frame ones; the method was immunoSEQ multiplex PCR. V and J calls and clone size are copied from that table; D and trimming were computed from the DNA. The repertoire holds 150,000 to 200,000 clones, with 65% to 85% as singletons. The rearrangement joins TRBV6-2 or TRBV6-3 to TRBJ1-5, with a weak D call TRBD1 (6 bases). This clonotype was obtained from a woman in her 30s with acute or convalescent COVID-19. Sequenced sample: peripheral blood. This CDR3 is CASSYYSPGVGNQPQHF. Written as DNA, the CDR3 is TGTGCCAGCAGTTACTACTCGCCAGGGGTAGGAAATCAGCCCCAGCATTTT.